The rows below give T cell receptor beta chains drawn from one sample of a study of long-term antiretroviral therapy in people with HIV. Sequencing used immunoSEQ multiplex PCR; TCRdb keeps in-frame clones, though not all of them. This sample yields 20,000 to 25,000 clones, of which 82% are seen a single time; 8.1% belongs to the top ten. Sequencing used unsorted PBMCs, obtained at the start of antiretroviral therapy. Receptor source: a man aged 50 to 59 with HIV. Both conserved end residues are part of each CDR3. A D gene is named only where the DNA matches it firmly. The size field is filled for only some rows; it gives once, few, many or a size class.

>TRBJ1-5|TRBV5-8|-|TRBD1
TGTGCCAGCAGCCGCTTCGGGGACAGGGGGATGGTTATCAATCAGCCCCAGCATTTT
CASSRFGDRGMVINQPQHF
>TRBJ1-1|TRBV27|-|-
TGTGCCAGCAGTCCTCAGGACGGAATGAACACTGAAGCTTTCTTT
CASSPQDGMNTEAFF
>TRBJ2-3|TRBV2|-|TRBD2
TGTGCCAGCAGTGAATTCGGGGGGAGTGATACGCAGTATTTT
CASSEFGGSDTQYF
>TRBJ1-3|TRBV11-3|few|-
TGTGCCAGCAGCCCCAGGGGCGGAAACACCATATATTTT
CASSPRGGNTIYF
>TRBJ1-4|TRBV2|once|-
TGTGCCAGCAGGCCGGGGGTGGATGAAAAACTGTTTTTT
CASRPGVDEKLFF
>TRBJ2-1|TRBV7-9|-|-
TGTGCCAGCAGCTTGCGGAGGGACCTCAATGAGCAGTTCTTC
CASSLRRDLNEQFF
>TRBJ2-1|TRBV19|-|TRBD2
TGTGCCAGTAGATCCTGGCTAGCGGGGTACAATGAGCAGTTCTTC
CASRSWLAGYNEQFF
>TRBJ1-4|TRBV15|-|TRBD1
TGTGCCACCAGCAGGTCTTCGGGGACAGGGGATGAAAAACTGTTTTTT
CATSRSSGTGDEKLFF
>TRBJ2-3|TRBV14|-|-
TGTGCCAGCAGCCAATCTCTCACAGATACGCAGTATTTT
CASSQSLTDTQYF
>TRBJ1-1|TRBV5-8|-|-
TGTGCCAGCAGCTTGTGGGAATCCGGAGCTTTCTTT
CASSLWESGAFF